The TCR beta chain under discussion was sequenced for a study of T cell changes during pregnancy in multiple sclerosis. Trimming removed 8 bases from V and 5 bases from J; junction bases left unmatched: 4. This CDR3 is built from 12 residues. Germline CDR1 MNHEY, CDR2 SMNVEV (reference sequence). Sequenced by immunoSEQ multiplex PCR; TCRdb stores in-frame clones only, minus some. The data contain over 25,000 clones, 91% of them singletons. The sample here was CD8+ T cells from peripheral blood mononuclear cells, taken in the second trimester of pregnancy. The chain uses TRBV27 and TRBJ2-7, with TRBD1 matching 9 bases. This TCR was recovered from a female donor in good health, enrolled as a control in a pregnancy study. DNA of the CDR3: TGTGCCAGCCGGGACAGGGACAACGAGCAGTACTTC. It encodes CASRDRDNEQYF.